The next 11 T cell receptor beta chains were all read from a single sample in a study of blood T cell repertoires in COVID-19. Profiling relied on immunoSEQ multiplex PCR, and the TCRdb table lists in-frame clones only, not all of them. The sample carries roughly 70,000 clones, over 60% recorded once. Material for sequencing was peripheral blood. Source of these receptors: a man in his fifties or sixties with COVID-19, enrolled during active disease.

The chain is built from TRBV5-5 and TRBJ2-3, with TRBD1 matching over 7 bases. The CDR3 length is 15 residues. Trimming removed 4 bases from V and 1 base from J; junction bases left unmatched: 6. Germline values: CDR1 SGHKS, CDR2 YYEKEE (reference sequence). The CDR3 reads CASSPGQVGTDTQYF. The DNA of the CDR3 is TGTGCCAGCAGCCCTGGACAGGTCGGCACAGATACGCAGTATTTT.

The chain couples TRBV6-2 or TRBV6-3 to TRBJ2-3; TRBD2 matches at 7 bases. V was pared by 2 bases and J by 0 bases, with 5 bases of the junction left unmatched. This CDR3 has 16 residues. CDR1 and CDR2 from the germline V gene are MNHEY and SVGEGT. CDR3 loop: CASSYPAGTSTDTQYF. CDR3 nucleotide sequence: TGTGCCAGCAGTTACCCAGCGGGGACTAGCACAGATACGCAGTATTTT.

This clone was observed once. The DNA for the CDR3 is TGTGCCAGCAGCCCGGGGACTAGCGGGAGACAAGAGACCCAGTACTTC. Its translation: CASSPGTSGRQETQYF. The chain carries TRBV11-2 and TRBJ2-5; 14 bases agree with TRBD2. Germline trimming cut 5 bases from V and 2 bases from J; bases unmatched to any gene: 4. Germline V gene sequence: CDR1 SGHAT, CDR2 FQNNGV. This CDR3 has 16 amino acids.

The genes are TRBV24-1 and TRBJ2-1; TRBD1 aligns across 10 bases. CDR1 and CDR2 (germline): KGHDR, SFDVKD. J gave up 4 bases and V 5 bases, and 7 bases lay outside the gene matches. CDR3 length: 16 amino acids. The CDR3 is CATSAYGTGEYNEQFF. Written as DNA, the CDR3 is TGTGCCACCAGTGCTTACGGGACAGGGGAGTACAATGAGCAGTTCTTC.

The genes are TRBV4-1 and TRBJ1-5, with 12 bases fitting TRBD1. The CDR3 is made up of 15 amino acids. Looked up from germline, CDR1 is MGHRA and CDR2 is YSYEKL. V gave up 4 bases and J gave up 7 bases; unmatched junction bases: 5. CDR3 sequence (DNA): TGCGCCAGCAGCCCGGGACAGGGGGCCAGACAGCCCCAGCATTTT. Amino acid sequence: CASSPGQGARQPQHF.

The genes are TRBV6-6 and TRBJ1-3, with D hard to call. Germline V gene data show CDR1 as MNHNY and CDR2 as SVGAGI (reference sequence). Trimming took 7 bases from V and 0 from J, leaving 16 bases between them. This CDR3 spans 16 amino acids. In nucleotides, the CDR3 is TGTGCCAGCACCTTCTCCGGAGGGCCCTCTGGAAACACCATATATTTT. Translated, it gives CASTFSGGPSGNTIYF.

By frequency in the sample, this clone is medium-sized. The rearrangement joins TRBV6-4 to TRBJ2-3; weak D call: TRBD2 (6 bases). Between the trimmed V and J ends, which lost 0 bases and 5 bases, there was a span of 9 bases. CDR3 length: 14 amino acids. CDR1 is MRHNA and CDR2 is SNTAGT in the germline V gene. The CDR3, as DNA: TGTGCCAGCAGTGACTCAGTGGGGGGAGATACGCAGTATTTT. It specifies CASSDSVGGDTQYF.

The chain links TRBV28 to TRBJ2-5; D perhaps matches TRBD2 (5 bases). V was pared by 6 bases and J by 9 bases, with 14 bases between. Germline CDR1 and CDR2: MDHEN and SYDVKM. The CDR3 is 12 amino acids. DNA of the CDR3: TGTGCCAGCAGCTCACTCGGGGTGGCCCAGTACTTC. It is translated as CASSSLGVAQYF.

This clone appeared once. This chain connects TRBV21-1 to TRBJ2-7; the tabulated D call, TRBD2, remains unverified against the DNA. TRBV21-1 is a known pseudogene. The CDR3 consists of 15 residues. The chain's CDR3 is CASSKGLGRAVEQYF. CDR3 nucleotides: TGTGCCAGCAGCAAGGGTCTCGGGAGGGCGGTGGAGCAGTACTTC.

In this sample, this clone turned up a few times. Other DNA sequences of this sample code for an identical CDR3. The gene calls are TRBV11-3 and TRBJ2-5; possible D gene TRBD2, 6 bases. This CDR3 contains 15 residues. Trimming removed 3 bases at V and 3 bases at J, with 14 bases between. Germline V gene lookup returns CDR1 SGHNT and CDR2 YENEEA. CDR3 loop: CASSFGVGGEETQYF. The CDR3 DNA sequence: TGTGCCAGCAGCTTCGGAGTGGGAGGCGAAGAGACCCAGTACTTC.

This chain joins TRBV5-5 and TRBJ1-1; D may be TRBD1 (5 bases). Germline CDR1 SGHKS, CDR2 YYEKEE (reference sequence). Trimming shortened V by 0 bases and J by 6 bases, and 12 bases separated the two germline ends. The CDR3 covers 14 residues. The CDR3 reads CASSLESQTAEAFF. The CDR3 nucleotides read TGTGCCAGCAGCTTGGAATCCCAGACAGCTGAAGCTTTCTTT.